One sample yielded the 27 T cell receptor beta chains listed below, sequenced in a study of T cell repertoires in ileal Crohn's disease. This table comes from immunoSEQ multiplex PCR, and its TCRdb copy is limited to in-frame clones, with some not included. The sample holds almost 15,000 clones, approximately 80% seen once. The sample's time point: neoterminal ileum biopsy at postoperative endoscopy, about 6 months after surgery. Source material: ileal tissue. Receptor source: an adult with Crohn's disease.

This rearrangement joins TRBV5-1 to TRBJ1-1; unclear D gene. The CDR3 runs to 16 residues. CDR1 is SGHRS and CDR2 is YFSETQ in the germline V gene. Trimming pared 4 bases from V and 6 bases from J, leaving 22 bases between. Here the CDR3 DNA reads TGCGCCAGCAGCCCTGGCGCAGAAAGGAGGTGGGCTGAAGCTTTCTTT. Protein: CASSPGAERRWAEAFF.

The genes are TRBV5-1 and TRBJ2-2; 7 bases align to TRBD2. Germline lookup yields CDR1 SGHRS and CDR2 YFSETQ. After removal of 7 bases from V and 4 bases from J, the junction contained 10 bases not matched to a gene. The CDR3 runs 15 residues. CDR3 loop: CASEVGRAGTGELFF. The DNA of the CDR3 is TGCGCCAGCGAAGTTGGGAGGGCCGGCACCGGGGAGCTGTTTTTT. Based on the CDR3 plus reference TRBV5-1 and TRBJ2-2, the full variable domain is KAGVTQTPRYLIKTRGQQVTLSCSPISGHRSVSWYQQTPGQGLQFLFEYFSETQRNKGNFPGRFSGRQFSNSRSEMNVSTLELGDSALYLCASEVGRAGTGELFFGEGSRLTVL.

The chain uses TRBV7-2 and TRBJ2-1; 8 bases map to TRBD2. Germline lookup yields CDR1 SGHTA and CDR2 FQGNSA. Unmatched junction bases numbered 6, after V lost 1 base and J lost 10 bases. CDR3 size: 14 residues. The CDR3 DNA is TGTGCCAGCAGCTTAGGCACGGTAGCGGGAGAGCAGTTCTTC. Residues: CASSLGTVAGEQFF.

The V and J genes are TRBV6-5 and TRBJ2-1; a weak D match, TRBD2 (5 bases). Germline V lookup: CDR1 MNHEY, CDR2 SVGAGI. The CDR3 is made up of 12 amino acids. Trimming stripped 6 bases from V and 6 bases from J, with 9 bases between. In DNA form, the CDR3 reads TGTGCCAGCAGCAGGAGGAGCAATGAGCAGTTCTTC. It codes for CASSRRSNEQFF.

V usage is TRBV19 and J usage is TRBJ2-1; 9 positions match TRBD1. The junction had 15 bases not matched to a gene; V was cut back by 5 bases and J by 4 bases. CDR3 size: 18 residues. Germline loops: CDR1 LNHDA, CDR2 SQIVND (reference sequence). The DNA for the CDR3 is TGTGCCAGTAGTCCCGGAAGAGGCGGGACAGGGATGTACAATGAGCAGTTCTTC. It is translated as CASSPGRGGTGMYNEQFF.

V and J are TRBV19 and TRBJ2-5; D remains unclear. Germline V gives CDR1 LNHDA, CDR2 SQIVND (reference sequence). The germline V and J ends were trimmed by 1 base and 1 base, with 10 bases remaining between them. The CDR3 is made up of 15 amino acids. The CDR3 region is CASSIGRRVQETQYF. DNA of the CDR3: TGTGCCAGTAGTATAGGTAGGAGAGTCCAAGAGACCCAGTACTTC.

This clone was seen a single time. The CDR3: CAIAAGGQRNSPLHF. In DNA form, the CDR3 reads TGTGCCATCGCGGCCGGAGGCCAGAGAAATTCACCCCTCCACTTT. This chain uses TRBV10-3 with TRBJ1-6; D is uncertain. V gave up 8 bases and J gave up 7 bases, with 18 bases separating them. The CDR3 runs 15 residues. The V gene's germline CDR1 is ENHRY and CDR2 SYGVKD.

The V call is TRBV18, the J call TRBJ1-6; possible D gene TRBD1, 6 bases. The V and J ends lost 1 base and 7 bases respectively, with 11 bases between them. This CDR3 is 15 amino acids long. Germline values: CDR1 KGHSH, CDR2 LQKENI. CDR3 sequence reads: CASSPQGGRNSPLHF. The DNA for the CDR3 is TGTGCCAGCTCACCACAGGGGGGAAGGAATTCACCCCTCCACTTT.

The chain combines TRBV28 with TRBJ2-7; 8 bases are shared with TRBD2. Trimming cost V 5 bases and J 5 bases; bases outside gene matches: 11. Germline V CDR1 and CDR2: MDHEN, SYDVKM. This CDR3 is built from 15 residues. The CDR3 here is CASSPPPAGENEQYF. The CDR3 nucleotides read TGTGCCAGCAGTCCTCCCCCAGCGGGAGAGAACGAGCAGTACTTC.

The genes are TRBV18 and TRBJ2-3; unclear D gene. V was shortened by 2 bases and J by 0 bases, with 6 bases between the two germline ends. From germline, CDR1 is KGHSH and CDR2 LQKENI. The CDR3 has 14 residues. CDR3 in DNA: TGTGCCAGCTCACCAGCTTCTAGCACAGATACGCAGTATTTT. It yields the protein CASSPASSTDTQYF.

This chain uses TRBV6-4 with TRBJ1-2; D gene uncertain. V gave up 0 bases and J gave up 4 bases, with 6 bases separating them. Germline assignment: CDR1 MRHNA and CDR2 SNTAGT. The CDR3 is made up of 13 amino acids. The CDR3 DNA reads as TGTGCCAGCAGTGACTCGGCTGGCTATGGCTACACCTTC. It specifies CASSDSAGYGYTF.

The chain uses TRBV11-2 and TRBJ2-1, with a possible D match to TRBD2 (8 bases). The CDR3 runs to 18 residues. The V gene lost 0 bases and the J gene lost 1 base, with 16 bases spanning the gap. Germline CDR1 reads SGHAT; CDR2 reads FQNNGV. The CDR3 sequence: CASSLEAGGTRSYNEQFF. In DNA, the CDR3 is TGTGCCAGCAGCTTAGAAGCAGGGGGGACTAGATCCTACAATGAGCAGTTCTTC.

The chain combines TRBV20-1 with TRBJ2-1; D remains unclear. CDR3 size: 11 residues. V shed 4 bases and J shed 5 bases, with 6 bases lying between them. The V gene's germline CDR1 is DFQATT and CDR2 SNEGSKA (reference sequence). CDR3 sequence (DNA): TGCAGTGCTATCTTCAACAATGAGCAGTTCTTC. Protein sequence: CSAIFNNEQFF.

The chain combines TRBV7-9 with TRBJ2-7; 8 bases align to TRBD2. The ends lost 5 bases at V and 6 bases at J; junction bases unmatched: 9. Per germline, CDR1 SEHNR and CDR2 FQNEAQ (reference sequence). The CDR3 is 14 residues long. The CDR3 protein is CASSVWTSLSEQYF. The CDR3 coding sequence is TGTGCCAGCAGCGTCTGGACTAGCTTGAGCGAGCAGTACTTC.

This clone has only one observation. The J gene is TRBJ1-3, the V gene TRBV11-3; D gene unclear. Per the germline V gene, CDR1 is SGHNT and CDR2 is YENEEA. Trimming shortened V by 2 bases and J by 4 bases, and 9 bases separated the two germline ends. The CDR3 is 14 amino acids. The CDR3 loop reads CASSLSPVGNTIYF. The CDR3 region has the DNA TGTGCCAGCAGCTTAAGTCCCGTCGGAAACACCATATATTTT.

This clone was detected a few times. The rearrangement uses TRBV5-1 and TRBJ1-1; 8 bases fit TRBD1. CDR3 length equals 14 residues. Germline CDR1 reads SGHRS; CDR2 reads YFSETQ. J was trimmed by 3 bases and V by 0 bases; bases with no gene match: 1. CDR3 loop: CASSLATGDTEAFF. In DNA, the CDR3 is TGCGCCAGCAGCTTGGCGACAGGGGACACTGAAGCTTTCTTT.

In this sample, this clone turned up a few times. CDR3 sequence: CASSYEFRTAGEAFF. The CDR3 bases are TGTGCCAGCAGTTACGAGTTCAGGACAGCCGGTGAAGCTTTCTTT. The chain links TRBV6-5 to TRBJ1-1, with a possible D match to TRBD1 (6 bases). CDR1 and CDR2 from the germline V gene are MNHEY and SVGAGI. V gave up 2 bases and J gave up 7 bases, with 17 bases separating them. This CDR3 is 15 amino acids long.

This clone turned up a few times. The CDR3 reads CASSIAGAYEQYF. As DNA, the CDR3 is TGTGCCAGTAGTATAGCAGGGGCCTACGAGCAGTACTTC. The genes are TRBV19 and TRBJ2-7; D is perhaps TRBD1 (6 bases). Germline V gene data show CDR1 as LNHDA and CDR2 as SQIVND (reference sequence). Trimming left V 1 base short and J 2 bases short, with 6 bases between. There are 13 residues in the CDR3.

The V and J genes are TRBV5-1 and TRBJ1-2; 9 bases are shared with TRBD1. Germline CDR1 SGHRS, CDR2 YFSETQ. The length of the CDR3 is 15 residues. After removal of 3 bases from V and 7 bases from J, the junction contained 10 bases not matched to a gene. In DNA, the CDR3 is TGCGCCAGCAGCTCAAACTTCGGGACAGGGTTTGGCTACACCTTC. It specifies CASSSNFGTGFGYTF.

This sequence joins TRBV21-1 and TRBJ2-7; the table calls TRBD1, which could not be checked here. TRBV21-1 is assigned pseudogene status. The CDR3 totals 14 residues. The CDR3 nucleotides are TGTGCCAGCAGCCCCCGGGACAGGGACTACGAGCAGTACTTC. This sequence encodes CASSPRDRDYEQYF.

The rearrangement uses TRBV28 and TRBJ2-1; 13 positions match TRBD2. CDR3 size: 14 residues. CDR1 MDHEN and CDR2 SYDVKM come from the germline V gene. V dropped 7 bases and J dropped 9; count of bases not matched to a gene: 6. The CDR3 region is CASTRTSGSPEQFF. The DNA for the CDR3 is TGTGCCAGCACCCGGACTAGCGGGAGTCCTGAGCAGTTCTTC.

V is TRBV7-2 and J is TRBJ2-5; D possibly corresponds to TRBD2 (6 bases). The CDR3 contains 16 residues. With 7 bases removed from V and 10 bases from J, the gap between germline ends came to 28 bases. CDR1 is SGHTA and CDR2 is FQGNSA in the germline V gene. The CDR3 nucleotides read TGTGCCAGCACCACCGAGACTGTAGCGGCACGGGGGAACCAGTACTTC. Its translation is CASTTETVAARGNQYF.

This rearrangement joins TRBV11-2 to TRBJ1-2; 7 bases align to TRBD1. CDR3 size: 14 residues. J was trimmed by 3 bases and V by 4 bases; bases with no gene match: 5. The V gene's germline CDR1 is SGHAT and CDR2 FQNNGV. The CDR3 is CASSSDRYHYGYTF. The CDR3 DNA sequence: TGTGCCAGCAGCTCGGACAGGTACCACTATGGCTACACCTTC.

The rearrangement links TRBV14 to TRBJ1-6; 9 bases agree with TRBD1. CDR3 length equals 18 residues. V trimming: 1 base; J trimming: 0 bases; junction bases outside the gene matches: 4. Germline V gene lookup returns CDR1 SGHDN and CDR2 FVKESK. The CDR3 loop reads CASSQGTGASSYNSPLHF. CDR3 in DNA: TGTGCCAGCAGCCAAGGGACAGGGGCCAGCTCCTATAATTCACCCCTCCACTTT.

Concerning this clone itself: The sample carries other DNA sequences with the same CDR3. The genes are TRBV7-3 and TRBJ2-5, with 9 bases matching TRBD2. J lost 4 bases, V lost 8 bases, and 11 bases had no gene match. Germline values: CDR1 SGHTA, CDR2 FQGTGA. The CDR3 loop spans 15 amino acids. The CDR3 spells CASGPRGRGGETQYF. CDR3 coding DNA: TGTGCCAGCGGACCTAGAGGGCGGGGGGGAGAGACCCAGTACTTC.

The J gene is TRBJ1-2, the V gene TRBV27; the match to TRBD1 covers 8 bases. The V gene end was trimmed by 5 bases and the J gene end by 8 bases; junction bases not matched to a gene: 7. The CDR3 covers 13 residues. Germline CDR1 is MNHEY and CDR2 is SMNVEV (reference sequence). CDR3 nucleotides: TGTGCCAGCAGTCCTCGACAGGGGTCGGGCTACACCTTC. This sequence encodes CASSPRQGSGYTF.

This chain joins TRBV6-1 and TRBJ1-2; a possible D gene is TRBD1 (5 bases). Germline loops: CDR1 MNHNS, CDR2 SASEGT. CDR3 length: 15 residues. V was pared by 6 bases and J by 4 bases, with 18 bases between. CDR3 amino acids: CASSPMGGTSYGYTF. In DNA, the CDR3 is TGTGCCAGCAGCCCCATGGGGGGAACTTCCTATGGCTACACCTTC.